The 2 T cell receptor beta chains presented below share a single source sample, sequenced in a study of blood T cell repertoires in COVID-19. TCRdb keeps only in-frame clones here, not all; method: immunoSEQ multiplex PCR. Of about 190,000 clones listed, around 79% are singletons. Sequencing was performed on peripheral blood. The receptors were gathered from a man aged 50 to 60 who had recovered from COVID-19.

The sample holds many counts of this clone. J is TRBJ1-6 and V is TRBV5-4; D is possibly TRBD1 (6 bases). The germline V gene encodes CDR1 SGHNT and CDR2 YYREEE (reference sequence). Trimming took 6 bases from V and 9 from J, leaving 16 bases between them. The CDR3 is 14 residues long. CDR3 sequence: CASTNRDLSSPLHF. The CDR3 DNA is TGTGCCAGCACCAACAGGGATCTCTCTTCACCCCTCCACTTT.

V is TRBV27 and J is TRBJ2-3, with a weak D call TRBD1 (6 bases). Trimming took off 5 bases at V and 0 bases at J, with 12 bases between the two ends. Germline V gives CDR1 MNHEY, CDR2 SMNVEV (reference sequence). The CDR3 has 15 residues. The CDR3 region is CASSETGPSTDTQYF. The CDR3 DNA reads TGTGCCAGCAGTGAAACAGGGCCTAGCACAGATACGCAGTATTTT.